The sample holds one count of the clone carrying this TCR beta chain. The CDR3 is 15 amino acids. The V gene's germline CDR1 is SGHRS and CDR2 YFSETQ. J gave up 1 base and V 5 bases, and 4 bases lay outside the gene matches. The authors' processing: The assay estimated nucleated cells by amplifying reference gene primers. Assay used: immunoSEQ multiplex PCR; TCRdb lists only in-frame clones, some missing. V and J calls and clone size are copied from that table; D and trimming were computed from the DNA. The table lists approximately 180,000 clones, about 84% of them singletons, with around a sixth in the top ten. The Seattle patients joined while their infection was active and were tracked longitudinally afterward. The entry originates in a study of blood T cell repertoires in COVID-19. Study at large: Acute-phase and convalescent COVID-19 samples originated in the United States, Italy and Spain.

The chain has TRBV5-1 and TRBJ2-2, with 8 bases matching TRBD1. The material sequenced was peripheral blood. This sequence was found in a person between 65 and 79 years old with COVID-19, enrolled during active disease. The CDR3 nucleotides are TGCGCCAGCAGAACCGGGACAGGGAACACCGGGGAGCTGTTTTTT. As protein: CASRTGTGNTGELFF.